Listed here are 3 T cell receptor beta chains from one sample, sequenced in a study of CD8 T cells in Susac syndrome (dated by TCRdb to the late 2010s). The receptor library was made with the immunoSEQ multiplex PCR assay. RNA was extracted using the RNeasy kit, and about 0.5 to 1 microgram was reverse transcribed with random hexamers. In-frame beta chains were kept once TCRdb had trimmed the public reads at Q25 with fastp and called clones with MiXCR. One record per CDR3 amino acid sequence lists the most common genes and DNA. Recorded for this sample are 130,000 to 150,000 distinct CDR3 sequences; around 95% of them occurred a single time. The leading ten clones occupy around 0.08% of the sample. The specimen sequenced was CD4+ T cells from PBMCs. The receptor source for this set is a human donor with Susac syndrome.

The V gene is TRBV3-1, the J gene TRBJ2-5; 8 bases agree with TRBD2. The CDR3 runs 15 residues. Germline V gene data show CDR1 as LGHDT and CDR2 as YNNKEL (reference sequence). V lost 1 base, J lost 5 bases, and 6 bases stayed unmatched. This CDR3 reads CASSQGGGTRETQYF. As DNA, the CDR3 is TGTGCCAGCAGCCAAGGCGGGGGGACGCGGGAGACCCAGTACTTC.

The chain joins TRBV7-3 to TRBJ2-6; D gene uncertain. This CDR3 has 15 amino acids. Germline V gives CDR1 SGHTA, CDR2 FQGTGA. Trimming took 3 bases from V and 3 from J, leaving 9 bases between them. The DNA of the CDR3 is TGTGCCAGCAGCTTGCGGCCTGGTGGGGCCAACGTCCTGACTTTC. Translation gives CASSLRPGGANVLTF.

CDR3 protein: CASSQGLAGGADTQYF. CDR3 DNA: TGCGCCAGCAGCCAAGGACTAGCGGGAGGAGCAGATACGCAGTATTTT. This sequence joins TRBV4-1 and TRBJ2-3, with 13 nucleotides matching TRBD2. V lost 1 base to trimming and J lost 4 bases; unmatched junction nucleotides: 2. Germline V gene lookup returns CDR1 MGHRA and CDR2 YSYEKL. The CDR3 length is 16 residues.